What follows are 3 T cell receptor beta chains derived from one specimen sequenced in a study of shared clonotypes between healthy human individuals. TCRdb's table, derived via immunoSEQ multiplex PCR, lists solely in-frame clones and lacks some. The data show approximately 400,000 clones, with around 96% seen just once and about 0.34% held by the top ten. What was sequenced was memory CD8+ T cells sorted from blood. Subset of the sample: CD45RO+ cells pooled with CCR7-negative TemRA cells. The receptors come from a man younger than 45 in good health.

As concerns this clone: The sample has other DNA sequences that encode this CDR3 too. The J gene is TRBJ2-1, the V gene TRBV30; D not certain. V lost 1 base and J 3 bases, leaving 1 base between the germline ends. The length of the CDR3 is 11 residues. The V gene's germline CDR1 is GTSNPN and CDR2 SVGIG (reference sequence). CDR3 coding DNA: TGTGCCTGGAGTGGCTACAATGAGCAGTTCTTC. Residues: CAWSGYNEQFF.

The chain has TRBV6-1 and TRBJ2-7; perhaps TRBD2 as D (5 bases). V was shortened by 8 bases and J by 3 bases, with 17 bases between the two germline ends. The germline CDR1 and CDR2 sequences are MNHNS and SASEGT. This CDR3 is 14 amino acids long. Here the CDR3 reads CASRGWESLYEQYF. The CDR3 coding sequence is TGTGCCAGCCGTGGGTGGGAGTCCCTCTACGAGCAGTACTTC.

The genes are TRBV5-6 and TRBJ2-5, with TRBD2 identical over 8 bases. The length of the CDR3 is 15 residues. The germline V gene has CDR1 SGHDT and CDR2 YYEEEE. V lost 1 base, J lost 6 bases, and 8 bases stayed unmatched. In DNA form, the CDR3 reads TGTGCCAGCAGCTTGCCGGGAGGGCCGACAAAGACCCAGTACTTC. It translates to CASSLPGGPTKTQYF.